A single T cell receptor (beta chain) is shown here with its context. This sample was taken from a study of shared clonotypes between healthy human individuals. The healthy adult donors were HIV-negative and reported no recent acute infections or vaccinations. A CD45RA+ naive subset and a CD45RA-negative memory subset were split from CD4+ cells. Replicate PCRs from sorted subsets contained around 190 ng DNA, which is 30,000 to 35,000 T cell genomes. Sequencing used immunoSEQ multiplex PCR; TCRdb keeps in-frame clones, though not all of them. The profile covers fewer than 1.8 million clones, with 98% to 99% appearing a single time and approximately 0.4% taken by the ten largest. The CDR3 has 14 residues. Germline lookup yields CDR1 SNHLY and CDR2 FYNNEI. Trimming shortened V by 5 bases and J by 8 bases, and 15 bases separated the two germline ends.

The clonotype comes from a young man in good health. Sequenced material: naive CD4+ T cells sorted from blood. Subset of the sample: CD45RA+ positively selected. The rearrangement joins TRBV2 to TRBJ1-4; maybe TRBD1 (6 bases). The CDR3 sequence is CASSLQGLDEKLFF. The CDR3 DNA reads TGTGCCAGCAGTCTACAGGGTCTTGACGAAAAACTGTTTTTT.